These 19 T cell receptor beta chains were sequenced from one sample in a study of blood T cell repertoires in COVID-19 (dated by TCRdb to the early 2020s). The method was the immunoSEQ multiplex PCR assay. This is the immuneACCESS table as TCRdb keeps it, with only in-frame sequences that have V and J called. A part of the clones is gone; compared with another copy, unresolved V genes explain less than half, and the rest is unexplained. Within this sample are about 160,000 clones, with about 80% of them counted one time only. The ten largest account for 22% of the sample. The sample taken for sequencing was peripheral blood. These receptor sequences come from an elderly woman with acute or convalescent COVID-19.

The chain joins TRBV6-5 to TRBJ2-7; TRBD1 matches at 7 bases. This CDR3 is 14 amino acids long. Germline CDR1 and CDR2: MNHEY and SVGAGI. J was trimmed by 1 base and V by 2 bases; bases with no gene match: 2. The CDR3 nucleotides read TGTGCCAGCAGTTACAGGGGACAGTCCTACGAGCAGTACTTC. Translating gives CASSYRGQSYEQYF.

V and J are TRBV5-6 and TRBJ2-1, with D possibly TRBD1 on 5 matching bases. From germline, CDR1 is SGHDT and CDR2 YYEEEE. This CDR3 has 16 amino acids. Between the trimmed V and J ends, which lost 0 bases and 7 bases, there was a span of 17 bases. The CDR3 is CASSLGAGIILNEQFF. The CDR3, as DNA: TGTGCCAGCAGCTTGGGGGCAGGGATCATCCTAAATGAGCAGTTCTTC.

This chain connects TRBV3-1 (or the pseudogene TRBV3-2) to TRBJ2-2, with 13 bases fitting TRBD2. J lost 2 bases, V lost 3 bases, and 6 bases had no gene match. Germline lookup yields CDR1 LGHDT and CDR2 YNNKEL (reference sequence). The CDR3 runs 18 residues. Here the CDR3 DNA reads TGTGCCAGCAGCCACCGGACTAGCGGGAGTATAAACACCGGGGAGCTGTTTTTT. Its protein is CASSHRTSGSINTGELFF.

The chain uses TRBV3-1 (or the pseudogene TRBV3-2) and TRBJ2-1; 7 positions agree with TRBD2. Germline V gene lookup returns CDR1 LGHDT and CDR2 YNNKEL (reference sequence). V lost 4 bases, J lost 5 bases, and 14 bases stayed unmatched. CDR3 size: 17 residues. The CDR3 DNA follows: TGTGCCAGCAGCCGACAATTTACTAGCGTGGCTAACAATGAGCAGTTCTTC. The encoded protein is CASSRQFTSVANNEQFF.

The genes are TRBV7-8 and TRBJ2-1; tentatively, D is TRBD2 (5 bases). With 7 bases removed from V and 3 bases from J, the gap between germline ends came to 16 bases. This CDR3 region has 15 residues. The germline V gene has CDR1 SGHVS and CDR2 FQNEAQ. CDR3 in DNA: TGTGCCAGCACCGCCGGAGGAATGGTCTACAATGAGCAGTTCTTC. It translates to CASTAGGMVYNEQFF.

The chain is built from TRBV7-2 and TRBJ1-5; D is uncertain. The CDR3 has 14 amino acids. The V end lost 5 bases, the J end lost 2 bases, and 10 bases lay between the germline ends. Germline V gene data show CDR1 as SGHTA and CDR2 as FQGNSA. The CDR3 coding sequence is TGTGCCAGCAGCCCGGGAATGGGCAATCAGCCCCAGCATTTT. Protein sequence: CASSPGMGNQPQHF.

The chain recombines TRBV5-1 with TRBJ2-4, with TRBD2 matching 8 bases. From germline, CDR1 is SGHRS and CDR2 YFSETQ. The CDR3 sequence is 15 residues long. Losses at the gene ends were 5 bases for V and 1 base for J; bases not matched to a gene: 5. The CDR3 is CASRRGGPAKNIQYF. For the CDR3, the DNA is TGCGCCAGCAGGCGCGGGGGGCCTGCCAAAAACATTCAGTACTTC.

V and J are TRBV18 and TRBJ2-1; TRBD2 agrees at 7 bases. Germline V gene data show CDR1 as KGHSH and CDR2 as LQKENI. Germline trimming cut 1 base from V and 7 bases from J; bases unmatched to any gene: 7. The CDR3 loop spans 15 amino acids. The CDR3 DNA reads TGTGCCAGCTCACCACGGGAGGGCCTCTCAAATGAGCAGTTCTTC. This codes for CASSPREGLSNEQFF. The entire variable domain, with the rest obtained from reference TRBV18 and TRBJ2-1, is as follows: NAGVMQNPRHLVRRRGQEARLRCSPMKGHSHVYWYRQLPEEGLKFMVYLQKENIIDESGMPKERFSAEFPKEGPSILRIQQVVRGDSAAYFCASSPREGLSNEQFFGPGTRLTVL.

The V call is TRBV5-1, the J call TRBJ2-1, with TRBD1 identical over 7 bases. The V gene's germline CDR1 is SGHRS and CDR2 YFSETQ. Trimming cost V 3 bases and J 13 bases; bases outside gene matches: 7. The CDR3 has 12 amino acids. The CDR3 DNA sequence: TGCGCCAGCAGCTCAACAGACAGGGAACAGTTCTTC. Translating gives CASSSTDREQFF.

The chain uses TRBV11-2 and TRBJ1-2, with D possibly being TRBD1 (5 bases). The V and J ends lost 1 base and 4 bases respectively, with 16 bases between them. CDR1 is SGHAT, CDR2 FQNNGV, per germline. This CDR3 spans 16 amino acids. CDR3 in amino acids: CASSLGFTGGAYGYTF. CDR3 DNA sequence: TGTGCCAGCAGCTTAGGTTTTACAGGAGGGGCCTATGGCTACACCTTC.

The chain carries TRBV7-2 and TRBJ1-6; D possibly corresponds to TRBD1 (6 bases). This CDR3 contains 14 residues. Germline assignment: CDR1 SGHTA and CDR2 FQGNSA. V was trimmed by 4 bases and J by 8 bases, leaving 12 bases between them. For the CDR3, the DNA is TGTGCCAGCAGCTGGGGACATGCGGATTCACCCCTCCACTTT. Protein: CASSWGHADSPLHF.

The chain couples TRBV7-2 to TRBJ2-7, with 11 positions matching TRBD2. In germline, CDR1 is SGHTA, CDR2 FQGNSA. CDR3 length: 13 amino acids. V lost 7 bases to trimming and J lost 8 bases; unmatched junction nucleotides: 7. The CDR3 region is CASTPLAGAKQYF. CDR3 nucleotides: TGTGCCAGCACCCCACTAGCGGGAGCGAAGCAGTACTTC.

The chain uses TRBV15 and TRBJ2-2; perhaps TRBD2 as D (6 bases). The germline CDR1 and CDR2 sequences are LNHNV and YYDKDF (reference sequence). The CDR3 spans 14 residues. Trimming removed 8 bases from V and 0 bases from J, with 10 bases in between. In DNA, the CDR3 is TGTGCCACCGAGCGGGTATCGAACACCGGGGAGCTGTTTTTT. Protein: CATERVSNTGELFF.

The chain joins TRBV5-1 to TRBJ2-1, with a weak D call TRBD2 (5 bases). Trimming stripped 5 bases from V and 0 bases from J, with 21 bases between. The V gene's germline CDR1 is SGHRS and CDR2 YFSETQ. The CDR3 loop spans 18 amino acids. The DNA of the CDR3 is TGCGCCAGCAGTCTCTCCGGCGGGTTGGCGGACTCCTACAATGAGCAGTTCTTC. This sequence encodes CASSLSGGLADSYNEQFF. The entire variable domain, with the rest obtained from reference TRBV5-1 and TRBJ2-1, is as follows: KAGVTQTPRYLIKTRGQQVTLSCSPISGHRSVSWYQQTPGQGLQFLFEYFSETQRNKGNFPGRFSGRQFSNSRSEMNVSTLELGDSALYLCASSLSGGLADSYNEQFFGPGTRLTVL.

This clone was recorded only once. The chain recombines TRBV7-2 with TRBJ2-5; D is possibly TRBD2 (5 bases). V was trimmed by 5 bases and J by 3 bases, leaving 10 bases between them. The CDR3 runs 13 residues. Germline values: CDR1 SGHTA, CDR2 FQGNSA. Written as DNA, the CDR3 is TGTGCCAGCAGCCGGGGAAAGAAAGAGACCCAGTACTTC. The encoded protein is CASSRGKKETQYF.

Here the CDR3 DNA reads TGTGCCAGCAGCTTAGTAACTCCAGATACGCAGTATTTT. Amino acid sequence: CASSLVTPDTQYF. The chain links TRBV7-9 to TRBJ2-3, with D uncertain. Trimming removed 1 base at V and 4 bases at J, with 6 bases between. Germline V gene lookup returns CDR1 SEHNR and CDR2 FQNEAQ (reference sequence). The CDR3 runs 13 residues.

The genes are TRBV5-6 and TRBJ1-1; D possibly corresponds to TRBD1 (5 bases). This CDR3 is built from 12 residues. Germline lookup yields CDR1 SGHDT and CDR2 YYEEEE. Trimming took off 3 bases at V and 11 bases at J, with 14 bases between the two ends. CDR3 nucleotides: TGTGCCAGCAGCTGGGAGGGGAGGGGTGCTTTCTTT. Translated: CASSWEGRGAFF.

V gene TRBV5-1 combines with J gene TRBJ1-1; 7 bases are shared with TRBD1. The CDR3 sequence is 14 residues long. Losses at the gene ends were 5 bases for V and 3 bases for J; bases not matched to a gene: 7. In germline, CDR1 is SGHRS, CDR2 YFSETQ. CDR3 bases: TGCGCCAGCAGTCATGGACAGGTCTACACTGAAGCTTTCTTT. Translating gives CASSHGQVYTEAFF.

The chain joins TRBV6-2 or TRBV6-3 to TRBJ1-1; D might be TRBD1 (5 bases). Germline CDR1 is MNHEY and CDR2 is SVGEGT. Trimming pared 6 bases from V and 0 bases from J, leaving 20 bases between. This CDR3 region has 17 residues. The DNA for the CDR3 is TGTGCCAGCAGCCCCTTCTCCCTACAGGTATTGAACACTGAAGCTTTCTTT. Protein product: CASSPFSLQVLNTEAFF.